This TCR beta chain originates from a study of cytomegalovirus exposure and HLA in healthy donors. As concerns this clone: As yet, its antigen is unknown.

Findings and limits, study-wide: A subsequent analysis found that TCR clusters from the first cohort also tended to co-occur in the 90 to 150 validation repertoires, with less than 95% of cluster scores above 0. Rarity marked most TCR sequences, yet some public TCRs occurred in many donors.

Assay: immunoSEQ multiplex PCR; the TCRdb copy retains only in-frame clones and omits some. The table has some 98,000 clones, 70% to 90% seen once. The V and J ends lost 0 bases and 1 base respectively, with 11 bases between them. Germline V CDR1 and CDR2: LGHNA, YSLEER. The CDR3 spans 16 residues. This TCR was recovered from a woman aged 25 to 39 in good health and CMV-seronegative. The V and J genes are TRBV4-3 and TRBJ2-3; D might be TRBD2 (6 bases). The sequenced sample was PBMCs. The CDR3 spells CASSQDLWGGTDTQYF. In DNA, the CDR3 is TGCGCCAGCAGCCAAGATTTGTGGGGGGGCACAGATACGCAGTATTTT.